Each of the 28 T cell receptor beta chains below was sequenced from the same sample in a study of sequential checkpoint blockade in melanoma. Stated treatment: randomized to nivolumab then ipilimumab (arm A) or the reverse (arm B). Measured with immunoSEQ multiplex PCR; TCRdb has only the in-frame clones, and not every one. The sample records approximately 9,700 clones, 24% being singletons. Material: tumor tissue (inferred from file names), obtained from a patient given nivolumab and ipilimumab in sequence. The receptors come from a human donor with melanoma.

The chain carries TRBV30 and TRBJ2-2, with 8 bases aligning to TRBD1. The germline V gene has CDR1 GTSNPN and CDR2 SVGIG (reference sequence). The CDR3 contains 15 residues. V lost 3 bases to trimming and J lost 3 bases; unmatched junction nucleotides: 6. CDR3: CAWRPGDRYTGELFF. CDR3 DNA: TGTGCCTGGAGGCCGGGGGACAGGTACACCGGGGAGCTGTTTTTT.

The DNA for the CDR3 is TGTGCCAGCTCACCAAAGAGCGCGGGAGCGGATGAGCAGTTCTTC. Residues: CASSPKSAGADEQFF. The genes are TRBV18 and TRBJ2-1, with 7 bases aligning to TRBD2. The length of the CDR3 is 15 residues. The V and J ends lost 2 bases and 8 bases, in that order; junction bases with no gene match: 9. Germline V gene lookup returns CDR1 KGHSH and CDR2 LQKENI.

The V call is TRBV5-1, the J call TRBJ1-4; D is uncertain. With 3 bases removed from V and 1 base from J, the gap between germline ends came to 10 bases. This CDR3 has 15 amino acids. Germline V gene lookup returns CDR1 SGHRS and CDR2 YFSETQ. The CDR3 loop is CASSSTSGTNEKLFF. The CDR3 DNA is TGCGCCAGCAGCTCTACCTCGGGAACTAATGAAAAACTGTTTTTT.

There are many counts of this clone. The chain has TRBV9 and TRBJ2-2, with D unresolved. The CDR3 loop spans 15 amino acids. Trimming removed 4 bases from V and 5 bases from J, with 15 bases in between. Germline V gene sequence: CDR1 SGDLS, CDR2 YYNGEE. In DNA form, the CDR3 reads TGTGCCAGCAGCCCCCGCTTCGACAAGACCGGGGAGCTGTTTTTT. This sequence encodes CASSPRFDKTGELFF.

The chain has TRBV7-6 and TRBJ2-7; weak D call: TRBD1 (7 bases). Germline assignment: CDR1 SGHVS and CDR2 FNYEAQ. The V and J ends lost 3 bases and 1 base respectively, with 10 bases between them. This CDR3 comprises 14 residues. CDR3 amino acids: CASSLTGRSYEQYF. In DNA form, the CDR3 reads TGTGCCAGCAGCTTGACAGGGAGGTCCTACGAGCAGTACTTC.

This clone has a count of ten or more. CDR3 nucleotides: TGTGCCAGCAGCTTGGGACAGGGGGCGAAGGATTCTGAAGCTTTCTTT. This encodes CASSLGQGAKDSEAFF. J is TRBJ1-1 and V is TRBV7-1; 12 bases line up with TRBD1. Being an ORF, TRBV7-1 has a function that is uncertain. The CDR3 contains 16 residues. With V trimmed by 4 bases and J by 6 bases, 9 bases remained unmatched.

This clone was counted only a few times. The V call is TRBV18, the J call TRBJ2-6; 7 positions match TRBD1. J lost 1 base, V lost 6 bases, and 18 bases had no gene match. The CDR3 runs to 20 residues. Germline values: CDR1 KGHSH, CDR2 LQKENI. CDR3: CASSHLPGQKISSGANVLTF. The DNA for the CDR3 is TGTGCCAGCTCGCATCTACCGGGACAGAAAATATCTTCTGGGGCCAACGTCCTGACTTTC.

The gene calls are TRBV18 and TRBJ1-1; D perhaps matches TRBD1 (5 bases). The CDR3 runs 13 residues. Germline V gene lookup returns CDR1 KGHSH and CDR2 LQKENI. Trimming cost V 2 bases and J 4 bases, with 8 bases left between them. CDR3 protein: CASSPARGTEAFF. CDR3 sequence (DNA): TGTGCCAGCTCACCAGCGAGGGGCACTGAAGCTTTCTTT.

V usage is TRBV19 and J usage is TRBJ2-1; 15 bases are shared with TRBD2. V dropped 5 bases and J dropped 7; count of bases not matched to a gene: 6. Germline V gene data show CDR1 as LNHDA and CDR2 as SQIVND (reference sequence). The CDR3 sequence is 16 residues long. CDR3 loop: CASSPWTSGRANEQFF. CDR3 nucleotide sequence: TGTGCCAGTAGTCCGTGGACTAGCGGGAGGGCAAATGAGCAGTTCTTC.

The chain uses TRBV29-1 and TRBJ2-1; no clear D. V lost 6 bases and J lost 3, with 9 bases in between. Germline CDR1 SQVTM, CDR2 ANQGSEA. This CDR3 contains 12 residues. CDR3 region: CSVRTDYNEQFF. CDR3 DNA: TGCAGCGTCCGGACCGACTACAATGAGCAGTTCTTC.

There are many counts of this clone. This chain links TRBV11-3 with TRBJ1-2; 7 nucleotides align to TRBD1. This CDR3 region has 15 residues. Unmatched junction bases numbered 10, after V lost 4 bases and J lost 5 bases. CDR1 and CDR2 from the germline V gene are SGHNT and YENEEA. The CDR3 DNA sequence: TGTGCCAGCAGCTCGCGACAGGGTGATCAATATGGCTACACCTTC. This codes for CASSSRQGDQYGYTF.

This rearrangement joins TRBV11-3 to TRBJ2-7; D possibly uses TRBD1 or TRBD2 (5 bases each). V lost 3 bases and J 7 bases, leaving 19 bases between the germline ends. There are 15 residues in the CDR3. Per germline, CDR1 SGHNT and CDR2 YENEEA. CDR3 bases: TGTGCCAGCAGCTTGGGAGCCAGGGAACGCCGGGAGCAGTACTTC. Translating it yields CASSLGARERREQYF.

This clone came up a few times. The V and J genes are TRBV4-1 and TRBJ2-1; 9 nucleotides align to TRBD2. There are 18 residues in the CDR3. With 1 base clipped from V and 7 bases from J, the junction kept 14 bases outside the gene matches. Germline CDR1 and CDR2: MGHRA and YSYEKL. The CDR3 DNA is TGCGCCAGCAGCCAAGCCGCCGAAGGCGTAGCGGGAGTAAATGAGCAGTTCTTC. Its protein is CASSQAAEGVAGVNEQFF.

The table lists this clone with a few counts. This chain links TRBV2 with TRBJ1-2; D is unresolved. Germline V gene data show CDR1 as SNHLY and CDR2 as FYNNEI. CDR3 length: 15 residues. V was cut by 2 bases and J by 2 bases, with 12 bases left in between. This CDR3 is CASSEPVQTNYGYTF. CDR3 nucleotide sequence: TGTGCCAGCAGTGAACCGGTTCAGACGAACTATGGCTACACCTTC.

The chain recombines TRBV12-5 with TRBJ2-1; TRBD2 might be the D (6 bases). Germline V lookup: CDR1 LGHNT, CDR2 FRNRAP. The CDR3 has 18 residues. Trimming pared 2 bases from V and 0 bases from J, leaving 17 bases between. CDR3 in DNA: TGTGCTAGTGGTTTGCTGCGGGACGGTTCAAGCTCCTACAATGAGCAGTTCTTC. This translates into CASGLLRDGSSSYNEQFF.

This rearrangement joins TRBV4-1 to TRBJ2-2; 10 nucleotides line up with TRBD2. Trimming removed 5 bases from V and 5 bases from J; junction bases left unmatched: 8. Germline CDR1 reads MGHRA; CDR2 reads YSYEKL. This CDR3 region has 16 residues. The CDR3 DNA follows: TGCGCCAGCAGCTTCCGAGCGGGAGGGGAGACCGGGGAGCTGTTTTTT. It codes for CASSFRAGGETGELFF.

The CDR3 bases are TGTGCCAGTAGTGAAACAGGGGTTGAGACCCAGTACTTC. Translated, it gives CASSETGVETQYF. This chain links TRBV19 with TRBJ2-5; 7 bases map to TRBD1. The ends lost 5 bases at V and 5 bases at J; junction bases unmatched: 5. Germline CDR1 and CDR2: LNHDA and SQIVND (reference sequence). CDR3 length: 13 amino acids.

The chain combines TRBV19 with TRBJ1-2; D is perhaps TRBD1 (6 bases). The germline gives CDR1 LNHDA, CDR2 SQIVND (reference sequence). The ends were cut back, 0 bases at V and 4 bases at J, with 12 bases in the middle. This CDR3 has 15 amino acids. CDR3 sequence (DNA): TGTGCCAGTAGTATAGATCGGACAGACGGCTATGGCTACACCTTC. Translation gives CASSIDRTDGYGYTF.

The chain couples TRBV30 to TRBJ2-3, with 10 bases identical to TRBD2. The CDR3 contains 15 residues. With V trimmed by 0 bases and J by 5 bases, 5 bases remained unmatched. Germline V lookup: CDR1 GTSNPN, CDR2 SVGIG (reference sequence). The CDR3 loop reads CAWSVGGLARDTQYF. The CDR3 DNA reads TGTGCCTGGAGTGTAGGGGGACTAGCGAGAGATACGCAGTATTTT.

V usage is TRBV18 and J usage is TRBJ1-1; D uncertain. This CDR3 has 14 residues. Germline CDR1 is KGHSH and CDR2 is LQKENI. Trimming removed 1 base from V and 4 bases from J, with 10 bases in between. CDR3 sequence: CASSPLRGGTEAFF. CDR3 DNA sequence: TGTGCCAGCTCACCACTACGGGGTGGCACTGAAGCTTTCTTT.

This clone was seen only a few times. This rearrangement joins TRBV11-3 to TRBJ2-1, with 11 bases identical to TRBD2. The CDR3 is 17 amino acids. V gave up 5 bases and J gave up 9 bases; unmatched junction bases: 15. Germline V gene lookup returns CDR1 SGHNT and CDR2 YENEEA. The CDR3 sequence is CASSQAPSRLAGIEQFF. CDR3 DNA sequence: TGTGCCAGCAGCCAAGCCCCCAGCCGACTAGCGGGAATTGAGCAGTTCTTC.

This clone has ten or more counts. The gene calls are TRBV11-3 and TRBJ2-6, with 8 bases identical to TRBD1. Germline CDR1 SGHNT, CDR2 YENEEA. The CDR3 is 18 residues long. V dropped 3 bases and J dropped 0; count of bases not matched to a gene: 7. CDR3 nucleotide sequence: TGTGCCAGCAGCTTGGGACAGGCGAGAATCTCTGGGGCCAACGTCCTGACTTTC. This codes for CASSLGQARISGANVLTF.

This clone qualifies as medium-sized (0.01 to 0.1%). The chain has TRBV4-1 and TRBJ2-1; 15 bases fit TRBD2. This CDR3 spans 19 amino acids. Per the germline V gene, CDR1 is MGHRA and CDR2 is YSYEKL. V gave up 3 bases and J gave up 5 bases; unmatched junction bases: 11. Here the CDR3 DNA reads TGCGCCAGCAGCCATCCCGGACTAGCGGGAGGGCCGGAAAACAATGAGCAGTTCTTC. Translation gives CASSHPGLAGGPENNEQFF.

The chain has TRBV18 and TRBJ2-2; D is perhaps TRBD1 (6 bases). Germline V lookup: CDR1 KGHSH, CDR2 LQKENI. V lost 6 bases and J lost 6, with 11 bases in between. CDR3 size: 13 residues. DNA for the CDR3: TGTGCCAGCTCGTCCACAGGGCCCGGGGAGCTGTTTTTT. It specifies CASSSTGPGELFF.

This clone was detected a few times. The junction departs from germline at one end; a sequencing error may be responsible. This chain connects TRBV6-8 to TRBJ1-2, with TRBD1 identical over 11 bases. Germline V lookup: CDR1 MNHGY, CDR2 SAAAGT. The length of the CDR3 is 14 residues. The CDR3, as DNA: TGTGCCATCAGTGTTGGACAGGGGGCTAGAAGCTACACCTTC. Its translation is CAISVGQGARSYTF.

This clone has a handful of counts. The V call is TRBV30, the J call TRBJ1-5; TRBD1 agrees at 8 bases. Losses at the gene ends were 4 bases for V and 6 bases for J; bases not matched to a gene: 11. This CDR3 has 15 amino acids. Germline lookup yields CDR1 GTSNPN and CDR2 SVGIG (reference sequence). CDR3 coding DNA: TGTGCCTGGAAGAGCCCGGACAGGGAAGGTCAGCCCCAGCATTTT. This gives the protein CAWKSPDREGQPQHF.

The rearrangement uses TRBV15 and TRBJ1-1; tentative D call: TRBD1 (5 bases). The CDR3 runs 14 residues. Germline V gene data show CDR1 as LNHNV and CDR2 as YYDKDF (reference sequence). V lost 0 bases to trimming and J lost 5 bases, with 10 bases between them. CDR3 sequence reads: CATSRDERGTEAFF. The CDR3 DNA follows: TGTGCCACCAGCAGAGACGAACGGGGGACTGAAGCTTTCTTT.

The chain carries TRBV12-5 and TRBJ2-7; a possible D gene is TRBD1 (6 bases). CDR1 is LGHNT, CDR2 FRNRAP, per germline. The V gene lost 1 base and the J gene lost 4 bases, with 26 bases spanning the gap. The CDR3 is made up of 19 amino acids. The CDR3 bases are TGTGCTAGTGGTTTGGGGCAGGGGCTCCCGACAGGACCAACTTACGAGCAGTACTTC. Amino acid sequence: CASGLGQGLPTGPTYEQYF.